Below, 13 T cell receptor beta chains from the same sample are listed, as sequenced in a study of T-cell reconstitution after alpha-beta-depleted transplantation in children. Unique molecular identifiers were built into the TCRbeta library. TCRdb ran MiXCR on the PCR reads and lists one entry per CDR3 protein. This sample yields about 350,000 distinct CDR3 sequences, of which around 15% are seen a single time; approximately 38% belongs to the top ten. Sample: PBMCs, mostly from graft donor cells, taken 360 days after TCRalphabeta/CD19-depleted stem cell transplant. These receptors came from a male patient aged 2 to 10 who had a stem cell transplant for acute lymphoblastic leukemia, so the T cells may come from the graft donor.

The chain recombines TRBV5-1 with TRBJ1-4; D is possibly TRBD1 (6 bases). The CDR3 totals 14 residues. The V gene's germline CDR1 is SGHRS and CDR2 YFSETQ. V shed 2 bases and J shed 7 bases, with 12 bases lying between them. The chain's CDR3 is CASSFGGRSEKLFF. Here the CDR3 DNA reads TGCGCCAGCAGCTTCGGGGGGCGGAGTGAAAAACTGTTTTTT.

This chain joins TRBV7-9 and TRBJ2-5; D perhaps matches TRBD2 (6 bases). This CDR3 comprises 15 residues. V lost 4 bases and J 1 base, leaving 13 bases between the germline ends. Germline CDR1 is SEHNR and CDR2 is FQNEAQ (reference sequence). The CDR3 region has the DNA TGTGCCAGCAGCTCCACGACTAGTCGCCAAGAGACCCAGTACTTC. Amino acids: CASSSTTSRQETQYF.

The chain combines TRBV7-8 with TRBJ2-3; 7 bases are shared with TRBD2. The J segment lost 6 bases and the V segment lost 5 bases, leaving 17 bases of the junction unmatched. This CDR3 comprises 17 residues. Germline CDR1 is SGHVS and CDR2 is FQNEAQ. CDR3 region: CASSLMGTSAPEDTQYF. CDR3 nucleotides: TGTGCCAGCAGCCTCATGGGAACTAGCGCGCCGGAGGATACGCAGTATTTT.

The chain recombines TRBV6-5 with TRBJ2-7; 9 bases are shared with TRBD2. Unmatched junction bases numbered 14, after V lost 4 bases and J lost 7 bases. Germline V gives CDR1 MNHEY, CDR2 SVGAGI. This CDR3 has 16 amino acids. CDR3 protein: CASSSGSAGGANEQYF. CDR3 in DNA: TGTGCCAGCAGTTCGGGTTCTGCGGGGGGGGCAAATGAGCAGTACTTC.

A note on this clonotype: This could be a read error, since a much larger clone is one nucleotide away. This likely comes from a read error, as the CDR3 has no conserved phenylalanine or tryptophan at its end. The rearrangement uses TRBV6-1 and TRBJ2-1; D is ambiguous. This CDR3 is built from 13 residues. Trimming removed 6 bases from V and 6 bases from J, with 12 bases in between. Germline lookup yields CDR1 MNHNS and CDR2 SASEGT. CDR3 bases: TGTGCCAGCAGCACCGTTCTGAGCAATGAGCAGTTCTGC. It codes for CASSTVLSNEQFC.

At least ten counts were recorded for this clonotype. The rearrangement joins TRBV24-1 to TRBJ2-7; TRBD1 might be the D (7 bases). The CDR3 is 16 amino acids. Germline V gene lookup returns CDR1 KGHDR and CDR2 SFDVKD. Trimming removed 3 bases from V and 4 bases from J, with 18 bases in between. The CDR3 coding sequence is TGTGCCACCAGTGATACGTCCTCAGGGGGACTTTACGAGCAGTACTTC. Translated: CATSDTSSGGLYEQYF.

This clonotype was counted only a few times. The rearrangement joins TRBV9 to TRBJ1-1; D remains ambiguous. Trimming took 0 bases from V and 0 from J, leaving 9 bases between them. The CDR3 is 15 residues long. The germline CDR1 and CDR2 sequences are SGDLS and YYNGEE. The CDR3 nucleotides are TGTGCCAGCAGCGTAGCTGTCGATTTGAACACTGAAGCTTTCTTT. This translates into CASSVAVDLNTEAFF.

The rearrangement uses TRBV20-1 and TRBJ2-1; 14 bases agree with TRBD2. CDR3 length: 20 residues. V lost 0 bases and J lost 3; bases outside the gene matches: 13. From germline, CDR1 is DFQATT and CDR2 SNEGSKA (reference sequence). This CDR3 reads CSARDMGTSGRLPFYNEQFF. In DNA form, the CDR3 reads TGCAGTGCTAGAGATATGGGGACTAGCGGGAGACTCCCGTTCTACAATGAGCAGTTCTTC.

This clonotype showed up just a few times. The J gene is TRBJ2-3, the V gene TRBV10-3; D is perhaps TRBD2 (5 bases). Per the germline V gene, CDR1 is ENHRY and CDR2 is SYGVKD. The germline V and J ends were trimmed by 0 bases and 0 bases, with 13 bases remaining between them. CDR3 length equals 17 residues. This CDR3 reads CAISESLTRTSTDTQYF. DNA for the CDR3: TGTGCCATCAGTGAGTCGCTCACTAGGACTAGCACAGATACGCAGTATTTT.

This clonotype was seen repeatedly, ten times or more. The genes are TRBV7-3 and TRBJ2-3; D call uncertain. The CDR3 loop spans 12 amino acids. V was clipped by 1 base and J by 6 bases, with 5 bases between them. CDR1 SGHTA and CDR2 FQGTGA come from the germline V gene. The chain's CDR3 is CASSLIGDTQYF. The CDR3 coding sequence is TGTGCCAGCAGCTTAATAGGGGATACGCAGTATTTT.

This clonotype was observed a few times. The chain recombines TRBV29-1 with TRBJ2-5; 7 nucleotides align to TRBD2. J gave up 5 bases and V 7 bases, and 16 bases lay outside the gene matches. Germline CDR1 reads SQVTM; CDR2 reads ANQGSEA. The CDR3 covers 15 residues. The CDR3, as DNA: TGCAGCGGGTGGATTCGCGGCGGGAGTAGGGAGACCCAGTACTTC. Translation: CSGWIRGGSRETQYF.

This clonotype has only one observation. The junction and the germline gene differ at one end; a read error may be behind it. The chain's CDR3 is CACSQDHSSGFTDTQYF. CDR3 bases: TGTGCCTGCAGCCAAGACCACTCTAGCGGGTTCACAGATACGCAGTATTTT. The chain uses TRBV3-1 and TRBJ2-3; 8 bases are shared with TRBD2. The germline gives CDR1 LGHDT, CDR2 YNNKEL (reference sequence). The CDR3 extends over 17 amino acids.

The CDR3 loop reads CATSSGTENTGELFF. The CDR3 nucleotides are TGTGCCACCAGTAGCGGGACAGAAAACACCGGGGAGCTGTTTTTT. The gene calls are TRBV24-1 and TRBJ2-2; D could derive from TRBD1 or TRBD2 (7 bases each). Deletions cut 6 bases from V and 2 bases from J, with 12 bases between. This CDR3 comprises 15 residues. Germline values: CDR1 KGHDR, CDR2 SFDVKD.